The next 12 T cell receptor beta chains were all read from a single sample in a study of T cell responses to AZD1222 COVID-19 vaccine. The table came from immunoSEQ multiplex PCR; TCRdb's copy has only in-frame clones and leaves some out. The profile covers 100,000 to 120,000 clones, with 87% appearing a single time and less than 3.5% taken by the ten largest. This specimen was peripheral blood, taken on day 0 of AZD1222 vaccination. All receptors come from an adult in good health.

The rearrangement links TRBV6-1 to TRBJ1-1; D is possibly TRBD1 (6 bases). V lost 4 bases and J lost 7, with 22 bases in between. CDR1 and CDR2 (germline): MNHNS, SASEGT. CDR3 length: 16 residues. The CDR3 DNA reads TGTGCCAGCAGTGGCTACAGGGAATTTCAGGAGGGTGAAGCTTTCTTT. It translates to CASSGYREFQEGEAFF.

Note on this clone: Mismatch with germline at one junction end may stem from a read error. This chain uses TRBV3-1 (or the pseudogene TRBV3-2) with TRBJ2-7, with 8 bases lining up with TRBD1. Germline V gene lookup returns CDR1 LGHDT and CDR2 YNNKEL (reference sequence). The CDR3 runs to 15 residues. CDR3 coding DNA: TGTGCCAGCAGTCAAGGGGTCGGACAGGGTAACGAGCAGTACTTC. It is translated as CASSQGVGQGNEQYF.

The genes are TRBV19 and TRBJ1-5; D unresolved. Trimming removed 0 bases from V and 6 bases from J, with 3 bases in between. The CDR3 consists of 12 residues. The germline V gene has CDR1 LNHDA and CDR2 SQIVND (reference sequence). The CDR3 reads CASSIELQPQHF. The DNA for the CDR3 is TGTGCCAGTAGTATAGAACTTCAGCCCCAGCATTTT.

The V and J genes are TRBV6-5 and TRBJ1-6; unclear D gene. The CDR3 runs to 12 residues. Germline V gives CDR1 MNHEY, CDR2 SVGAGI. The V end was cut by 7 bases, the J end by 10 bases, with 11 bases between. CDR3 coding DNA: TGTGCCAGCACGTCGTCCGGCTCACCCCTCCACTTT. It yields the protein CASTSSGSPLHF.

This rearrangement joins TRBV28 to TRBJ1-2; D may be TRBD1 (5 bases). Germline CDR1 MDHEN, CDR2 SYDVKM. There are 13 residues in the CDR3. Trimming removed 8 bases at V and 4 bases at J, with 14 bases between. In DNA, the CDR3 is TGTGCCAGCGGGCCCGGGACGGCCTATGGCTACACCTTC. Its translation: CASGPGTAYGYTF.

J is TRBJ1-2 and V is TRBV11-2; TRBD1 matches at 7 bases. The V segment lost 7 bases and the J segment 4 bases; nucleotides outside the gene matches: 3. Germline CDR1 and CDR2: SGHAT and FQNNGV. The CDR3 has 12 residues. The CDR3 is CASKGAGYGYTF. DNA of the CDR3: TGTGCCAGCAAGGGGGCCGGCTATGGCTACACCTTC.

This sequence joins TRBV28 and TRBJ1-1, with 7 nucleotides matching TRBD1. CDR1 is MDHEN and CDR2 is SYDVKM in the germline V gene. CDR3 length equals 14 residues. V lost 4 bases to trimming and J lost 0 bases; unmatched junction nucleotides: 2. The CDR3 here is CASSSGGVNTEAFF. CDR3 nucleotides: TGTGCCAGCAGTTCAGGGGGGGTGAACACTGAAGCTTTCTTT.

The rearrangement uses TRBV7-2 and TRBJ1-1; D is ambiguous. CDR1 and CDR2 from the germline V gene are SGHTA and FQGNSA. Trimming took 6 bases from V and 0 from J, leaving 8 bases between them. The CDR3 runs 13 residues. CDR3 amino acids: CASRIDLNTEAFF. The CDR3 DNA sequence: TGTGCCAGCAGGATCGACCTGAACACTGAAGCTTTCTTT.

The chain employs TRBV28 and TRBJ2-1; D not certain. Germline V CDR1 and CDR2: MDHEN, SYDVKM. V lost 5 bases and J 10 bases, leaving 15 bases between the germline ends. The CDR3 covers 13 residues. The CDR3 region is CASSLLSPREQFF. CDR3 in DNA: TGTGCCAGCAGTCTCCTCTCCCCAAGAGAGCAGTTCTTC.

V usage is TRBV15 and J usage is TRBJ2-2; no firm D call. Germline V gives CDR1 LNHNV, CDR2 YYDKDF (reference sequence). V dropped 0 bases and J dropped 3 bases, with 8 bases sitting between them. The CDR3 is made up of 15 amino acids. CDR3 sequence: CATSRDAGYTGELFF. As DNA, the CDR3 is TGTGCCACCAGCAGAGATGCAGGTTACACCGGGGAGCTGTTTTTT.

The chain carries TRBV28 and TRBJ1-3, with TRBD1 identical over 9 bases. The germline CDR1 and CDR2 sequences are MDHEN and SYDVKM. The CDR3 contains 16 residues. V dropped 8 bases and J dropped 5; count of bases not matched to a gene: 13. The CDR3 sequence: CASQPSGGTGRNTIYF. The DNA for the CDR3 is TGTGCCAGCCAGCCCTCAGGCGGGACAGGGAGAAACACCATATATTTT.

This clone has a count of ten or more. CDR3 sequence (DNA): TGTGCCAGCAGCCTGGGGCTCTGGTGGAACACCATATATTTT. Protein product: CASSLGLWWNTIYF. The chain combines TRBV7-2 with TRBJ1-3, with D possibly being TRBD1 (5 bases). Germline CDR1 and CDR2: SGHTA and FQGNSA. Trimming removed 5 bases at V and 7 bases at J, with 15 bases between. This CDR3 is 14 amino acids long.